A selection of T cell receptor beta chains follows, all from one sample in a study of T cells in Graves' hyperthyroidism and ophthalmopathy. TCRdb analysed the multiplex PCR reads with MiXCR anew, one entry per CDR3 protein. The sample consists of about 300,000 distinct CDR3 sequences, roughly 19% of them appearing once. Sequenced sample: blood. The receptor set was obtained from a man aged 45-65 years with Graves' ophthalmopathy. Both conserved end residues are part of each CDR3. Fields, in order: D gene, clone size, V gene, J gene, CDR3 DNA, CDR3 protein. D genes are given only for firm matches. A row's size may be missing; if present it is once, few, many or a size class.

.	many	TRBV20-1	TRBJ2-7	TGCAGTGCTAGCGGGACGTCAACCTACGAGCAGTACTTC	CSASGTSTYEQYF
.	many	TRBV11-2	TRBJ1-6	TGTGCCAGCAGCTTAGATCCAAATTCACCCCTCCACTTT	CASSLDPNSPLHF
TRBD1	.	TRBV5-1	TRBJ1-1	TGCGCCAGCAGCTTGGTCCGACAGGGGGTCGGAGGTGAAGCTTTCTTT	CASSLVRQGVGGEAFF
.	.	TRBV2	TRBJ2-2	TGTGCCAGCAGTGGACAGGTGGACTGGAACACCGGGGAGCTGTTTTTT	CASSGQVDWNTGELFF
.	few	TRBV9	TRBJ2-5	TGTGCCAGCACCCAAGAGGGTTGGGGGGAGACCCAGTACTTC	CASTQEGWGETQYF
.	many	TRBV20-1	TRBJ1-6	TGCAGTGCTAGATCGACAGGTGGGGCCTATAATTCACCCCTCCACTTT	CSARSTGGAYNSPLHF
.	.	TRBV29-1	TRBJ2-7	TGCAGCGTTGGAGCGACTTCAAGACCCTACGAGCAGTACTTC	CSVGATSRPYEQYF
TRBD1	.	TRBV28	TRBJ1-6	TGTGCCAGCAGTCTCGCAGGGGGTCTTTATAATTCACCCCTCCACTTT	CASSLAGGLYNSPLHF
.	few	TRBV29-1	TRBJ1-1	TGCAGCGCTGGGGACGGGAACACTGAAGCTTTCTTT	CSAGDGNTEAFF
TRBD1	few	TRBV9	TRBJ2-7	TGTGCCAGCAGCGGAGACAGGGCCACCAAGAAGTACTTC	CASSGDRATKKYF
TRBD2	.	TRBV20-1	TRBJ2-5	TGCAGTGCTCGAGGGCCTAGCGGGAGGCCCGCTGAGGCCCAGTACTTC	CSARGPSGRPAEAQYF
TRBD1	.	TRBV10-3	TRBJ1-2	TGTGCCATCCTTGGGGCAGGGGGCCAAAACTATGGCTACACCTTC	CAILGAGGQNYGYTF
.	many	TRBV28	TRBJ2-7	TGTGCCAGCATCGTTACAGGGTCCTACGAGCAGTACTTC	CASIVTGSYEQYF
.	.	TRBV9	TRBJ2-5	TGTGCCAGCAGCGTAGAAGACAGAAACCAAGAGACCCAGTACTTC	CASSVEDRNQETQYF
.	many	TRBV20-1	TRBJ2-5	TGCAGTGCTAGAGACCCTGGGGAAGGAGAGACCCAGTACTTC	CSARDPGEGETQYF
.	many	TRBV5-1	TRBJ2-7	TGCGCCAGCAGCCAGGCGGGATACTACGAGCAGTACTTC	CASSQAGYYEQYF
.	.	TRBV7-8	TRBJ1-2	TGTGCCAGCGGTTCTTGGTCGGCGAGAAATGGCTACACCTTC	CASGSWSARNGYTF
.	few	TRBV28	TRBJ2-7	TGTGCCAGCAGTGCATACAGGGACCCCTCGAACGAGCAGTACTTC	CASSAYRDPSNEQYF
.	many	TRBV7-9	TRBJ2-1	TGTGCCAGCAGCCCAATATGGTTGGGCGTAGGCTCCTACAATGAGCAGTTCTTC	CASSPIWLGVGSYNEQFF
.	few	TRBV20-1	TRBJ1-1	TGCAGTGCTATAGTGCAGAACACTGAAGCTTTCTTT	CSAIVQNTEAFF
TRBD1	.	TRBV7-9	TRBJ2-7	TGTGCCAGCAGCTCGTGGGACAGGGATCACGAGCAGTACTTC	CASSSWDRDHEQYF
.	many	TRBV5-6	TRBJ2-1	TGTGCCAGCAGCTTCAATCAGCTCCTCTGGGACAATGAGCAGTTCTTC	CASSFNQLLWDNEQFF
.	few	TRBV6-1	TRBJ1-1	TGTGCCAGCAGTGACAGGACGGCTCAAGCTTTCTTT	CASSDRTAQAFF
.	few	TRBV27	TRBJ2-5	TGTGCCAGCAGTTTTCAGGGAGAGACCCAGTACTTC	CASSFQGETQYF
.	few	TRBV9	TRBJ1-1	TGTGCCAGCAGCGTAGCAGGGTCTAGGAACACTGAAGCTTTCTTT	CASSVAGSRNTEAFF
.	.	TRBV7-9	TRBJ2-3	TGTGCCAGCAGCTCCCCTCTCTCGGGTACGCAGTATTTT	CASSSPLSGTQYF
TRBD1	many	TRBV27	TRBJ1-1	TGTGCCAGCAGTCCTCAGGGGGTGGCCACTGAAGCTTTCTTT	CASSPQGVATEAFF
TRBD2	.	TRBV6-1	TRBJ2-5	TGTGCCAGCGGTCAACTAGCGGGAGGGCAAGAGACCCAGTACTTC	CASGQLAGGQETQYF
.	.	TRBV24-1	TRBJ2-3	TGTGCCACCAGTGACCCCGGGACCAAACGAAATACGCAGTATTTT	CATSDPGTKRNTQYF
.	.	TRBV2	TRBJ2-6	TGTGCCAGCAGAGTAACAACCTCTGGGGCCAACGTCCTGACTTTC	CASRVTTSGANVLTF
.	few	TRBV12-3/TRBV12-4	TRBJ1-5	TGTGCCAGCAGTTTAGCGAGTGGCCGACTAAATCAGCCCCAGCATTTT	CASSLASGRLNQPQHF
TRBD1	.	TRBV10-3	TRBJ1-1	TGTGCCATCAGTCCTGCCGGGACAGGGAACACTGAAGCTTTCTTT	CAISPAGTGNTEAFF
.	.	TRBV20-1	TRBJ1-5	TGCAGTGCTAGTACTGGAGGGGATGGGCCCCAGCATTTT	CSASTGGDGPQHF
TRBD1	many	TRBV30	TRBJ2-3	TGTGCCTACTCGACAGGGGCAGATACGCAGTATTTT	CAYSTGADTQYF
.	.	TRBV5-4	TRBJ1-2	TGTGCCAGCAGTTCCGGACAATTCGGAGGCTACACCTTC	CASSSGQFGGYTF
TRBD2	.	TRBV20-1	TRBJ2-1	TGCAGTGCCTCGACTAGCGGGAGTGACAATGAGCAGTTCTTC	CSASTSGSDNEQFF
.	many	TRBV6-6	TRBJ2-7	TGTGCCAGCAGTTACTCGGGTGGGAGGTACGAGCAGTACTTC	CASSYSGGRYEQYF
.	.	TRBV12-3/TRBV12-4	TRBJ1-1	TGTGCCACCAGGGCCCCGGGAGCCACTGAAGCTTTCTTT	CATRAPGATEAFF
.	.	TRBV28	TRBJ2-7	TGTGCCAGCAGTTTAGAGACTCGGCAGTACTTC	CASSLETRQYF
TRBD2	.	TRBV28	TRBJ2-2	TGTGCCACCAGAGGCGGGGGAGTCCACACCGGGGAGCTGTTTTTT	CATRGGGVHTGELFF
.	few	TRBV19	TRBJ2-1	TGTGCCAGTAGTATAACAGGGACCTACAATGAGCAGTTCTTC	CASSITGTYNEQFF